These 30 T cell receptor beta chains were sequenced from one sample in a study of identifying expanded T cells in peripheral blood. The data were produced by immunoSEQ multiplex PCR, yet TCRdb's version contains in-frame clones alone and is incomplete. The sample has about 98,000 clones, about 91% seen once. Material: blood. The receptors were gathered from a person aged 18 to 75 in good health.

This sequence joins TRBV6-5 and TRBJ2-7, with D perhaps matching TRBD1 (6 bases). The CDR3 has 14 residues. The germline CDR1 and CDR2 sequences are MNHEY and SVGAGI. Deletions cut 2 bases from V and 2 bases from J, with 10 bases between. DNA of the CDR3: TGTGCCAGCAGTTACGACAGGAAAACCTACGAGCAGTACTTC. Its protein product is CASSYDRKTYEQYF.

The rearrangement links TRBV6-1 to TRBJ2-2; D is unclear. This CDR3 contains 14 residues. Looked up from germline, CDR1 is MNHNS and CDR2 is SASEGT. The V gene lost 1 base and the J gene lost 4 bases, with 7 bases spanning the gap. CDR3 DNA: TGTGCCAGCAGTGAAGTGGGAACCACCGGGGAGCTGTTTTTT. This codes for CASSEVGTTGELFF.

The chain uses TRBV19 and TRBJ1-5; TRBD1 might be the D (5 bases). Germline V gene lookup returns CDR1 LNHDA and CDR2 SQIVND (reference sequence). V lost 7 bases, J lost 0 bases, and 13 bases lay in between. The CDR3 runs to 15 residues. Here the CDR3 DNA reads TGTGCCAGTAAGGCAGGGCAATATAGCAATCAGCCCCAGCATTTT. This encodes CASKAGQYSNQPQHF.

The chain uses TRBV28 and TRBJ1-5, with 8 bases that match TRBD1. There are 17 residues in the CDR3. Germline trimming cut 2 bases from V and 2 bases from J; bases unmatched to any gene: 8. CDR1 MDHEN and CDR2 SYDVKM come from the germline V gene. The CDR3 coding sequence is TGTGCCAGCAGTTTACCCTTCGGACAGGGTGGCAATCAGCCCCAGCATTTT. This codes for CASSLPFGQGGNQPQHF. Based on the CDR3 plus reference TRBV28 and TRBJ1-5, the full variable domain is DVKVTQSSRYLVKRTGEKVFLECVQDMDHENMFWYRQDPGLGLRLIYFSYDVKMKEKGDIPEGYSVSREKKERFSLILESASTNQTSMYLCASSLPFGQGGNQPQHFGDGTRLSIL.

On this clone: Relative to the germline gene, one junction end is altered; a read error may explain this. V and J are TRBV6-5 and TRBJ2-1; 13 nucleotides line up with TRBD2. Germline V CDR1 and CDR2: MNHEY, SVGAGI. The CDR3 spans 13 residues. The CDR3 nucleotides read TGTGCCAGCACCCCAGGACTAGCGGGAGTTGTGGTCTTC. As protein: CASTPGLAGVVVF.

The chain employs TRBV2 and TRBJ2-3; 9 bases align to TRBD2. From germline, CDR1 is SNHLY and CDR2 FYNNEI. V trimming: 6 bases; J trimming: 6 bases; junction bases outside the gene matches: 4. This CDR3 is 13 amino acids long. For the CDR3, the DNA is TGTGCCAGCAGCTATGGACTAGCGGATACGCAGTATTTT. It encodes CASSYGLADTQYF. Supplemented by reference TRBV2 and TRBJ2-3, the full variable domain reads EPEVTQTPSHQVTQMGQEVILRCVPISNHLYFYWYRQILGQKVEFLVSFYNNEISEKSEIFDDQFSVERPDGSNFTLKIRSTKLEDSAMYFCASSYGLADTQYFGPGTRLTVL.

This sequence joins TRBV30 and TRBJ2-3, with D unresolved. The V gene lost 0 bases and the J gene lost 8 bases, with 3 bases spanning the gap. The germline V gene encodes CDR1 GTSNPN and CDR2 SVGIG (reference sequence). CDR3 length: 10 residues. The CDR3 region has the DNA TGTGCCTGGAGTGTAGGTACGCAGTATTTT. Its protein is CAWSVGTQYF.

The chain combines TRBV2 with TRBJ2-1, with 14 bases that match TRBD2. V was clipped by 6 bases and J by 7 bases; unmatched bases: 5. The CDR3 is made up of 15 amino acids. Germline CDR1 reads SNHLY; CDR2 reads FYNNEI. CDR3 residues: CASRPTSGRGNEQFF. Here the CDR3 DNA reads TGTGCCAGCAGGCCGACTAGCGGGAGGGGGAATGAGCAGTTCTTC.

The CDR3 DNA reads TGCGCCAGCGGGGGAGAGAGGAACAGCATCACAGATACGCAGTATTTT. Protein sequence: CASGGERNSITDTQYF. This sequence joins TRBV5-1 and TRBJ2-3, with D perhaps being TRBD1 or TRBD2 (5 bases each). CDR3 length: 16 residues. Between the trimmed V and J ends, which lost 7 bases and 2 bases, there was a span of 20 bases. CDR1 and CDR2 (germline): SGHRS, YFSETQ.

The chain couples TRBV15 to TRBJ2-7; 8 bases line up with TRBD1. This CDR3 contains 15 residues. Per the germline V gene, CDR1 is LNHNV and CDR2 is YYDKDF (reference sequence). Trimming at V came to 0 bases and at J to 2 bases, leaving 3 bases not matched to a gene. The CDR3 nucleotides are TGTGCCACCAGCAGAGATCGACAGGGGCCCTACGAGCAGTACTTC. Translating it yields CATSRDRQGPYEQYF.

V usage is TRBV11-1 and J usage is TRBJ1-2; no clear D gene. Germline CDR1 is SGHAT and CDR2 is FQDESV (reference sequence). The V end was cut by 2 bases, the J end by 0 bases, with 7 bases between. This CDR3 is built from 14 residues. CDR3 sequence (DNA): TGTGCCAGCAGCTTAAGTGTAGCTAACTATGGCTACACCTTC. Translating it yields CASSLSVANYGYTF.

The CDR3 region is CASSLWGGQPQHF. DNA of the CDR3: TGTGCCAGCTCACTGTGGGGGGGTCAGCCCCAGCATTTT. The V and J genes are TRBV18 and TRBJ1-5; perhaps TRBD1 as D (5 bases). The CDR3 contains 13 residues. CDR1 and CDR2 (germline): KGHSH, LQKENI. The ends were cut back, 4 bases at V and 6 bases at J, with 10 bases in the middle.

This chain links TRBV6-6 with TRBJ1-5; 10 bases are shared with TRBD1. V lost 0 bases to trimming and J lost 4 bases; unmatched junction nucleotides: 3. The germline gives CDR1 MNHNY, CDR2 SVGAGI (reference sequence). This CDR3 comprises 16 residues. The CDR3 region is CASSYSDRGPNQPQHF. The CDR3 DNA follows: TGTGCCAGCAGTTACTCTGACAGGGGGCCTAATCAGCCCCAGCATTTT.

The chain joins TRBV7-9 to TRBJ2-7; D uncertain. Trimming removed 3 bases at V and 4 bases at J, with 7 bases between. CDR1 and CDR2 from the germline V gene are SEHNR and FQNEAQ (reference sequence). CDR3 size: 12 residues. The CDR3 region is CASSFQEYEQYF. CDR3 nucleotide sequence: TGTGCCAGCAGCTTTCAGGAGTACGAGCAGTACTTC.

This clone was counted a single time. This rearrangement joins TRBV28 to TRBJ1-2; 8 nucleotides line up with TRBD1. V lost 4 bases to trimming and J lost 6 bases; unmatched junction nucleotides: 7. The CDR3 has 14 residues. From germline, CDR1 is MDHEN and CDR2 SYDVKM. The CDR3 loop is CASSSADRVHGYTF. Written as DNA, the CDR3 is TGTGCCAGCAGTTCAGCGGACAGGGTGCATGGCTACACCTTC.

J is TRBJ2-5 and V is TRBV2; possible D gene TRBD1, 5 bases. V was clipped by 4 bases and J by 0 bases, with 6 bases between them. CDR3 length: 13 residues. Germline V gives CDR1 SNHLY, CDR2 FYNNEI. CDR3 sequence (DNA): TGTGCCAGCAGTGCGGACAACCAAGAGACCCAGTACTTC. It translates to CASSADNQETQYF.

This sequence joins TRBV15 and TRBJ2-7; unclear D gene. This CDR3 spans 15 amino acids. The germline gives CDR1 LNHNV, CDR2 YYDKDF (reference sequence). V lost 0 bases to trimming and J lost 5 bases, with 14 bases between them. The DNA of the CDR3 is TGTGCCACCAGCAGAGAAGGTAGTTTTGTGAACGAGCAGTACTTC. As protein: CATSREGSFVNEQYF.

This clone has just a few counts. The CDR3 DNA reads as TGTGCCACCAGACAGGGCTTGGGGTCACCCCTCCACTTT. It encodes CATRQGLGSPLHF. The rearrangement links TRBV2 to TRBJ1-6; 7 bases match TRBD1. V lost 10 bases and J lost 10; bases outside the gene matches: 10. Germline V gives CDR1 SNHLY, CDR2 FYNNEI. The CDR3 runs to 13 residues.

This clone was detected only a few times. The chain links TRBV6-1 to TRBJ1-5, with unresolved D. Trimming left V 6 bases short and J 3 bases short, with 15 bases between. This CDR3 spans 15 amino acids. Germline V CDR1 and CDR2: MNHNS, SASEGT. As DNA, the CDR3 is TGTGCCAGCAGCGACCTTGGACGGATCAATCAGCCCCAGCATTTT. It yields the protein CASSDLGRINQPQHF.

This clone has a single count. The V gene is TRBV7-9, the J gene TRBJ2-1, with 7 nucleotides matching TRBD1. Per the germline V gene, CDR1 is SEHNR and CDR2 is FQNEAQ (reference sequence). The CDR3 contains 13 residues. After removal of 8 bases from V and 4 bases from J, the junction contained 5 bases not matched to a gene. CDR3 bases: TGTGCCAGCCGGTCAGGGGGTTACAATGAGCAGTTCTTC. This codes for CASRSGGYNEQFF. The variable domain in full, completed from reference TRBV7-9 and TRBJ2-1, reads DTGVSQNPRHKITKRGQNVTFRCDPISEHNRLYWYRQTLGQGPEFLTYFQNEAQLEKSRLLSDRFSAERPKGSFSTLEIQRTEQGDSAMYLCASRSGGYNEQFFGPGTRLTVL.

V is TRBV9 and J is TRBJ2-5; the match to TRBD1 covers 8 bases. J was trimmed by 1 base and V by 0 bases; bases with no gene match: 2. This CDR3 contains 15 residues. Germline CDR1 reads SGDLS; CDR2 reads YYNGEE. This CDR3 reads CASSVVTGGQETQYF. The CDR3 DNA follows: TGTGCCAGCAGCGTAGTTACAGGGGGCCAAGAGACCCAGTACTTC.

V usage is TRBV25-1 and J usage is TRBJ2-7; TRBD1 is a possible D gene (6 bases). The CDR3 length is 15 residues. Germline values: CDR1 MGHDK, CDR2 SYGVNS. The V end was cut by 0 bases, the J end by 5 bases, with 14 bases between. The CDR3 reads CASSEYEQGRDEQYF. The CDR3 DNA reads as TGTGCCAGCAGTGAATATGAACAGGGTAGGGACGAGCAGTACTTC.

V is TRBV7-2 and J is TRBJ2-1; a possible D gene is TRBD2 (6 bases). The CDR3 runs 16 residues. The V end was cut by 4 bases, the J end by 7 bases, with 20 bases between. Germline assignment: CDR1 SGHTA and CDR2 FQGNSA. The CDR3 region is CASSSPGTAAGNEQFF. The CDR3 DNA is TGTGCCAGCAGCTCCCCCGGGACGGCGGCGGGGAATGAGCAGTTCTTC.

This sequence joins TRBV11-2 and TRBJ2-7; tentatively, D is TRBD1 (6 bases). CDR3 length: 13 residues. V gave up 9 bases and J gave up 2 bases, with 14 bases separating them. Germline V gives CDR1 SGHAT, CDR2 FQNNGV. The CDR3 bases are TGTGCCAGTGACAGGAGCAATACCTACGAGCAGTACTTC. Amino acids: CASDRSNTYEQYF.

This clone is a singleton in its sample. This rearrangement joins TRBV4-2 to TRBJ2-1; TRBD2 might be the D (5 bases). CDR3 length: 17 amino acids. Germline values: CDR1 LGHNA, CDR2 YNFKEQ. Trimming shortened V by 2 bases and J by 5 bases, and 19 bases separated the two germline ends. As DNA, the CDR3 is TGTGCCAGCAGCCAATTCAGCGAGGGCCTTGCAAACAATGAGCAGTTCTTC. Its protein is CASSQFSEGLANNEQFF.

The V and J genes are TRBV5-1 and TRBJ2-3; 12 bases are shared with TRBD2. CDR1 and CDR2 from the germline V gene are SGHRS and YFSETQ. V shed 0 bases, J shed 4 bases, and the junction held 9 bases outside the gene matches. This CDR3 contains 18 residues. CDR3 sequence (DNA): TGCGCCAGCAGCTTGGGTCTACTAGCGGGGGGATTTTCAGATACGCAGTATTTT. Its translation: CASSLGLLAGGFSDTQYF.

CDR3 bases: TGTGCCAGCTCGCGGGAGATCGGCACCGGGGAGCTGTTTTTT. Its protein product is CASSREIGTGELFF. This chain uses TRBV6-4 with TRBJ2-2; 7 nucleotides align to TRBD2. Trimming removed 8 bases from V and 4 bases from J; junction bases left unmatched: 7. CDR3 length equals 14 residues. CDR1 and CDR2 from the germline V gene are MRHNA and SNTAGT.

The chain is built from TRBV19 and TRBJ2-1, with D hard to call. This CDR3 is built from 12 residues. The V end was cut by 5 bases, the J end by 4 bases, with 6 bases between. The germline V gene has CDR1 LNHDA and CDR2 SQIVND (reference sequence). CDR3 in DNA: TGTGCCAGTAGTCCCAATTACAATGAGCAGTTCTTC. This codes for CASSPNYNEQFF. Full variable domain (rest looked up from reference TRBV19 and TRBJ2-1): DGGITQSPKYLFRKEGQNVTLSCEQNLNHDAMYWYRQDPGQGLRLIYYSQIVNDFQKGDIAEGYSVSREKKESFPLTVTSAQKNPTAFYLCASSPNYNEQFFGPGTRLTVL.

Notes on this clone: Other DNA variants within this sample encode the same CDR3. The chain uses TRBV6-5 and TRBJ2-7; D possibly uses TRBD1 or TRBD2 (6 bases each). The V gene's germline CDR1 is MNHEY and CDR2 SVGAGI. V shed 0 bases and J shed 0 bases, with 9 bases lying between them. The CDR3 has 15 residues. The CDR3 loop reads CASSYSRGASYEQYF. CDR3 in DNA: TGTGCCAGCAGTTACTCGAGGGGGGCCTCCTACGAGCAGTACTTC.

The chain uses TRBV7-3 and TRBJ1-5; tentatively, D is TRBD1 (5 bases). V was clipped by 1 base and J by 9 bases, with 10 bases between them. The CDR3 covers 13 residues. Germline V gene sequence: CDR1 SGHTA, CDR2 FQGTGA. The DNA for the CDR3 is TGTGCCAGCAGCTTAAGTTGGGGGTCGCCCCAGCATTTT. Translated: CASSLSWGSPQHF.